Listed below are T cell receptor beta chains from one sample, sequenced in a study of cytomegalovirus exposure and HLA in healthy donors. The table came from immunoSEQ multiplex PCR; TCRdb's copy has only in-frame clones and leaves some out. This table holds over 75,000 clones, around 76% found once. Material for sequencing was PBMCs. These receptors all come from a man aged 40-49 years in good health and CMV-seropositive. Each CDR3 is given without its conserved first and last residue.

J: TRBJ2-3
V: TRBV9
CDR3: ASSASGGTQY

J: TRBJ1-2
V: TRBV18
CDR3: ASSPGTVTYRGAEGGYT

J: TRBJ1-3
V: TRBV6-5
CDR3: ASIGGFSGNTIY

J: TRBJ1-1
V: TRBV10-2
CDR3: SRNEAGGSFLNTEAF

J: TRBJ2-5
V: TRBV27
CDR3: ASSQFAGALTQY

J: TRBJ2-4
V: TRBV28
CDR3: ASSGPREGKNIQY

J: TRBJ2-3
V: TRBV10-3
CDR3: AISAGIADTQY

J: TRBJ1-5
V: TRBV7-8
CDR3: ASSATGGDSNQPQH

J: TRBJ2-5
V: TRBV28
CDR3: ASSSRLAGDSETQY

J: TRBJ2-3
V: TRBV9
CDR3: ASSVRGGTQY

J: TRBJ1-4
V: TRBV7-9
CDR3: ASSPQGNHEKLF

J: TRBJ2-7
V: TRBV10-3
CDR3: AISDPGQGSYEQY

J: TRBJ1-1
V: TRBV5-1
CDR3: ASSLDTEMNTEAF

J: TRBJ2-3
V: TRBV5-4
CDR3: ASSSTLLAGGRADTQY

J: TRBJ1-1
V: TRBV4-3
CDR3: ASSQIGGDEAF

J: TRBJ2-1
V: TRBV7-9
CDR3: ASSSQGNEQF

J: TRBJ2-1
V: TRBV11-3
CDR3: ASSPNRGLNNEQF

J: TRBJ1-5
V: TRBV19
CDR3: ASREGAGKPNQPQH

J: TRBJ2-7
V: TRBV5-4
CDR3: ASSLGGGEQY

J: TRBJ2-7
V: TRBV30
CDR3: AWSGQEVGGYEQY

J: TRBJ1-2
V: TRBV2
CDR3: ASRTLRQDLYGYT

J: TRBJ1-1
V: TRBV7-3
CDR3: ASSLKGQGRDTEAF

J: TRBJ1-5
V: TRBV12-5
CDR3: ASGLSSSNQPQH

J: TRBJ2-3
V: TRBV2
CDR3: ASRDRGSGDTQY

J: TRBJ1-3
V: TRBV5-6
CDR3: ASSSSRVSGNTIY

J: TRBJ2-3
V: TRBV13
CDR3: ASSYGTGADTQY

J: TRBJ2-7
V: TRBV27
CDR3: ASSSGTNSYEQY

J: TRBJ1-6
V: TRBV2
CDR3: AGTGGVRSPLH

J: TRBJ2-5
V: TRBV29-1
CDR3: SVEPGQGGETQY

J: TRBJ2-4
V: TRBV7-2
CDR3: ASGPIWGPSGAQNIQY

J: TRBJ2-7
V: TRBV7-2
CDR3: ASSSQAGGPYEQY

J: TRBJ2-7
V: TRBV6-5
CDR3: ASSYSMAGYAYEQY

J: TRBJ2-7
V: TRBV5-1
CDR3: ASIHRSYTYEQY

J: TRBJ2-3
V: TRBV5-1
CDR3: ASSLRLTDTQY